Shown below are 25 T cell receptor beta chains from a single sample sequenced in a study of CD8 T cells in Susac syndrome. With random hexamers, 0.5 to 1 ug RNA was reverse transcribed. TCRdb called the immunoSEQ multiplex PCR reads again in MiXCR, with one record for every CDR3 protein. The table shows about 85,000 distinct CDR3 sequences, with approximately 94% occurring only once. The material sequenced was CD8+ T cells from PBMCs. The receptors were sampled from a human donor in good health.

V is TRBV10-3 and J is TRBJ2-1; 8 nucleotides line up with TRBD1. This CDR3 region has 11 residues. CDR1 and CDR2 from the germline V gene are ENHRY and SYGVKD. Germline trimming cut 7 bases from V and 8 bases from J; bases unmatched to any gene: 1. The CDR3 DNA sequence: TGTGCCATCACACAGGGGGATGAGCAGTTCTTC. This codes for CAITQGDEQFF.

The chain joins TRBV20-1 to TRBJ2-1; TRBD2 matches at 10 bases. Germline V CDR1 and CDR2: DFQATT, SNEGSKA (reference sequence). V lost 4 bases and J lost 6; bases outside the gene matches: 9. This CDR3 is 15 amino acids long. The CDR3 DNA reads TGCAGTGCTACTCGCCTAGCGGGGGAGTCCAATGAGCAGTTCTTC. Its protein is CSATRLAGESNEQFF.

This clonotype was detected once. The chain recombines TRBV12-3 or TRBV12-4 with TRBJ2-5; 7 positions match TRBD1. The CDR3 is 14 amino acids. J was trimmed by 1 base and V by 3 bases; bases with no gene match: 2. The CDR3 loop is CASSFRDSQETQYF. The CDR3 DNA reads TGTGCCAGCAGTTTTAGGGACAGCCAAGAGACCCAGTACTTC.

The gene calls are TRBV12-5 and TRBJ1-5; D is perhaps TRBD1 (5 bases). In germline, CDR1 is LGHNT, CDR2 FRNRAP. Trimming took 1 base from V and 3 from J, leaving 10 bases between them. The CDR3 loop spans 15 amino acids. For the CDR3, the DNA is TGTGCTAGTGGTTTGGCCCAGGACACCAATCAGCCCCAGCATTTT. Encoded protein: CASGLAQDTNQPQHF. Full variable domain (remainder filled in from reference TRBV12-5 and TRBJ1-5): DARVTQTPRHKVTEMGQEVTMRCQPILGHNTVFWYRQTMMQGLELLAYFRNRAPLDDSGMPKDRFSAEMPDATLATLKIQPSEPRDSAVYFCASGLAQDTNQPQHFGDGTRLSIL.

The gene calls are TRBV29-1 and TRBJ1-1, with D perhaps matching TRBD1 (5 bases). The CDR3 is 14 residues long. The V gene lost 0 bases and the J gene lost 0 bases, with 8 bases spanning the gap. CDR1 SQVTM and CDR2 ANQGSEA come from the germline V gene. The CDR3 protein is CSVEEGVVNTEAFF. As DNA, the CDR3 is TGCAGCGTTGAAGAAGGGGTAGTGAACACTGAAGCTTTCTTT.

This chain uses TRBV29-1 with TRBJ2-7; D may be TRBD2 (6 bases). The CDR3 length is 12 residues. The germline V gene encodes CDR1 SQVTM and CDR2 ANQGSEA. The ends were cut back, 1 base at V and 6 bases at J, with 10 bases in the middle. CDR3 DNA: TGCAGCGTTGAAGGCGGGGTGTCCGAGCAGTACTTC. It yields the protein CSVEGGVSEQYF.

J is TRBJ2-3 and V is TRBV5-1; no clear D. This CDR3 has 13 residues. Germline values: CDR1 SGHRS, CDR2 YFSETQ. Trimming left V 4 bases short and J 4 bases short, with 10 bases between. The CDR3 reads CASSLEVADTQYF. The CDR3 DNA sequence: TGCGCCAGCAGCCTAGAAGTAGCAGATACGCAGTATTTT.

V and J are TRBV7-2 and TRBJ2-7; 9 nucleotides line up with TRBD1. The V gene end was trimmed by 4 bases and the J gene end by 4 bases; junction bases not matched to a gene: 5. Germline V gene sequence: CDR1 SGHTA, CDR2 FQGNSA. CDR3 length: 14 amino acids. CDR3 loop: CASSSGTGMYEQYF. The CDR3 region has the DNA TGTGCCAGCAGCTCCGGGACAGGGATGTACGAGCAGTACTTC.

The chain joins TRBV13 to TRBJ2-7; possibly TRBD1 or TRBD2 for D (5 bases each). Trimming shortened V by 1 base and J by 6 bases, and 7 bases separated the two germline ends. The CDR3 totals 12 residues. Germline assignment: CDR1 PRHDT and CDR2 FYEKMQ (reference sequence). The CDR3 loop is CASSLVGTEQYF. The CDR3 region has the DNA TGTGCCAGCAGCTTAGTCGGGACCGAGCAGTACTTC.

The rearrangement uses TRBV11-2 and TRBJ2-7, with 8 bases that match TRBD1. The CDR3 runs 14 residues. After removal of 4 bases from V and 2 bases from J, the junction contained 4 bases not matched to a gene. Germline CDR1 and CDR2: SGHAT and FQNNGV. The DNA for the CDR3 is TGTGCCAGCAGCTCCATGGACAGGGCCTACGAGCAGTACTTC. The encoded protein is CASSSMDRAYEQYF. The whole variable domain, remainder taken from reference TRBV11-2 and TRBJ2-7, is EAGVAQSPRYKIIEKRQSVAFWCNPISGHATLYWYQQILGQGPKLLIQFQNNGVVDDSQLPKDRFSAERLKGVDSTLKIQPAKLEDSAVYLCASSSMDRAYEQYFGPGTRLTVT.

The genes are TRBV4-3 and TRBJ1-1; weak D call: TRBD1 (5 bases). The CDR3 contains 14 residues. The V end was cut by 0 bases, the J end by 11 bases, with 16 bases between. Per the germline V gene, CDR1 is LGHNA and CDR2 is YSLEER. CDR3 coding DNA: TGCGCCAGCAGCCAAGATCGGGGGGGTGTGCAGGCTTTCTTT. It specifies CASSQDRGGVQAFF.

This clonotype appeared once. CDR3 nucleotide sequence: TGTGCCAGCAGCCCTCTGGCGGGAGGGCAAGACAGCTCCTACAATGAGCAGTTCTTC. It encodes CASSPLAGGQDSSYNEQFF. V and J are TRBV7-6 and TRBJ2-1, with 9 bases matching TRBD2. CDR1 is SGHVS, CDR2 FNYEAQ, per germline. The V gene end was trimmed by 5 bases and the J gene end by 0 bases; junction bases not matched to a gene: 14. This CDR3 is built from 19 residues. The whole variable domain, remainder taken from reference TRBV7-6 and TRBJ2-1, is GAGVSQSPRYKVTKRGQDVALRCDPISGHVSLYWYRQALGQGPEFLTYFNYEAQQDKSGLPNDRFSAERPEGSISTLTIQRTEQRDSAMYRCASSPLAGGQDSSYNEQFFGPGTRLTVL.

The CDR3 DNA sequence: TGTGCCAGCAGTGAACCGGGACTAGCGGGATCGGCGAATGAGCAGTTCTTC. It encodes CASSEPGLAGSANEQFF. The J gene is TRBJ2-1, the V gene TRBV6-1; 13 nucleotides line up with TRBD2. J was trimmed by 7 bases and V by 2 bases; bases with no gene match: 8. This CDR3 is 17 amino acids long. Germline-derived CDR1 and CDR2 are MNHNS and SASEGT.

The chain carries TRBV12-5 and TRBJ2-7; TRBD1 aligns across 9 bases. V trimming: 6 bases; J trimming: 3 bases; junction bases outside the gene matches: 3. The CDR3 contains 13 residues. Germline V gene sequence: CDR1 LGHNT, CDR2 FRNRAP. The CDR3 protein is CASGLDRGYEQYF. CDR3 sequence (DNA): TGTGCTAGTGGCCTGGACAGGGGCTACGAGCAGTACTTC.

This clonotype came up a few times. The DNA of the CDR3 is TGCGCCAGCAGCTTGCGAGGAGCCGGGACTAGTCAAGATACGCAGTATTTT. This gives the protein CASSLRGAGTSQDTQYF. The chain joins TRBV5-1 to TRBJ2-3; 8 bases fit TRBD2. Germline lookup yields CDR1 SGHRS and CDR2 YFSETQ. V trimming: 1 base; J trimming: 5 bases; junction bases outside the gene matches: 12. The CDR3 is 17 amino acids.

The chain is built from TRBV5-4 and TRBJ1-2, with 7 bases matching TRBD1. The germline V gene has CDR1 SGHNT and CDR2 YYREEE (reference sequence). V was pared by 2 bases and J by 8 bases, with 3 bases of the junction left unmatched. The CDR3 consists of 12 residues. The DNA for the CDR3 is TGTGCCAGCAGCTTCACAGGGGAGGGCTACACCTTC. Translation gives CASSFTGEGYTF.

This chain uses TRBV15 with TRBJ2-2, with 9 bases aligning to TRBD1. Germline V gene data show CDR1 as LNHNV and CDR2 as YYDKDF (reference sequence). Losses at the gene ends were 2 bases for V and 5 bases for J; bases not matched to a gene: 6. This CDR3 has 16 residues. CDR3 nucleotides: TGTGCCACCAGCAGAACCGGGACAGGGTCGACCGGGGAGCTGTTTTTT. It yields the protein CATSRTGTGSTGELFF.

The chain carries TRBV2 and TRBJ2-4; the match to TRBD2 covers 8 bases. With V trimmed by 0 bases and J by 3 bases, 1 base remained unmatched. The CDR3 consists of 15 residues. Germline V gene sequence: CDR1 SNHLY, CDR2 FYNNEI. The CDR3 DNA reads as TGTGCCAGCAGTGAAGCCCTAGCGGGCAAAAACATTCAGTACTTC. This sequence encodes CASSEALAGKNIQYF. Based on the CDR3 plus reference TRBV2 and TRBJ2-4, the full variable domain is EPEVTQTPSHQVTQMGQEVILRCVPISNHLYFYWYRQILGQKVEFLVSFYNNEISEKSEIFDDQFSVERPDGSNFTLKIRSTKLEDSAMYFCASSEALAGKNIQYFGAGTRLSVL.

The DNA for the CDR3 is TGTGCCAGCACTAGCGGGGGCCAAGAGACCCAGTACTTC. Translating gives CASTSGGQETQYF. V is TRBV6-5 and J is TRBJ2-5; 10 nucleotides agree with TRBD2. The CDR3 length is 13 residues. Germline V CDR1 and CDR2: MNHEY, SVGAGI. The trim removed 7 bases at V and 1 base at J, leaving 0 bases unmatched.

This clonotype was picked up one time. DNA of the CDR3: TGCAGTGCTAGAGGGACGGAGCAGTACTTC. Amino acids: CSARGTEQYF. The genes are TRBV20-1 and TRBJ2-7, with unresolved D. Germline V lookup: CDR1 DFQATT, CDR2 SNEGSKA (reference sequence). Trimming pared 1 base from V and 7 bases from J, leaving 5 bases between. The CDR3 loop spans 10 amino acids.

In DNA, the CDR3 is TGCATCCTCGAAGGTGATTGTTTAGGAGAGACCCAGTACTTC. This sequence encodes CILEGDCLGETQYF. This rearrangement joins TRBV29-1 to TRBJ2-5; no definite D call. The CDR3 is made up of 14 amino acids. Germline values: CDR1 SQVTM, CDR2 ANQGSEA.

This chain joins TRBV11-2 and TRBJ2-7; D is uncertain. Germline V gives CDR1 SGHAT, CDR2 FQNNGV. V gave up 0 bases and J gave up 0 bases, with 9 bases separating them. The length of the CDR3 is 15 residues. This CDR3 is CASSLEYSISYEQYF. DNA of the CDR3: TGTGCCAGCAGCTTAGAGTACAGTATCTCCTACGAGCAGTACTTC.

This chain connects TRBV19 to TRBJ1-1; the match to TRBD1 covers 9 bases. The CDR3 has 15 residues. After removal of 8 bases from V and 5 bases from J, the junction contained 12 bases not matched to a gene. Germline loops: CDR1 LNHDA, CDR2 SQIVND (reference sequence). CDR3: CASSPRGTGWTEAFF. CDR3 nucleotide sequence: TGTGCCAGTTCCCCCCGTGGGACAGGGTGGACTGAAGCTTTCTTT.

The chain joins TRBV7-8 to TRBJ2-1; D remains ambiguous. V was clipped by 6 bases and J by 3 bases, with 15 bases between them. The CDR3 has 15 residues. Germline CDR1 and CDR2: SGHVS and FQNEAQ. The CDR3 bases are TGTGCCAGCAGTCCGGGTCCCGGAAACTACAATGAGCAGTTCTTC. It translates to CASSPGPGNYNEQFF.

This chain joins TRBV25-1 and TRBJ1-2; D is ambiguous. V was cut by 6 bases and J by 7 bases, with 9 bases left in between. CDR1 and CDR2 from the germline V gene are MGHDK and SYGVNS. The CDR3 has 11 residues. The CDR3 nucleotides are TGTGCCAGCAGGACGGCGGGTGGCTACACCTTC. This encodes CASRTAGGYTF.